The next 21 T cell receptor beta chains were all read from a single sample in a study of cytomegalovirus exposure and HLA in healthy donors. The PCR made use of 60 Vbeta and 13 Jbeta primers. Repertoires were generated with immunoSEQ multiplex PCR, while TCRdb's copy carries only in-frame clones and drops some. The sample contains about 120,000 clones, over 60% of which appear only once. The sequenced material came from PBMCs. The source is a woman between 18 and 29 years old in good health and CMV-seropositive.

This clone appeared a few times. V is TRBV18 and J is TRBJ1-3, with 7 bases lining up with TRBD1. Trimming at V came to 3 bases and at J to 4 bases, leaving 3 bases not matched to a gene. CDR3 length: 14 residues. Per the germline V gene, CDR1 is KGHSH and CDR2 is LQKENI. This chain's CDR3 is CASSPGTVGNTIYF. In nucleotides, the CDR3 is TGTGCCAGCTCACCCGGGACAGTCGGAAACACCATATATTTT.

V is TRBV5-1 and J is TRBJ2-2; 9 bases map to TRBD2. Germline assignment: CDR1 SGHRS and CDR2 YFSETQ. This CDR3 has 16 residues. V lost 0 bases to trimming and J lost 4 bases; unmatched junction nucleotides: 4. The CDR3 DNA follows: TGCGCCAGCAGCTTGGGCCCTAGCGGGACCACCGGGGAGCTGTTTTTT. Amino acid sequence: CASSLGPSGTTGELFF.

J is TRBJ2-7 and V is TRBV28, with 7 bases lining up with TRBD1. Germline CDR1 reads MDHEN; CDR2 reads SYDVKM. J lost 2 bases, V lost 5 bases, and 6 bases had no gene match. CDR3 length: 14 amino acids. This CDR3 is CASSRTGTAYEQYF. For the CDR3, the DNA is TGTGCCAGCAGTAGAACCGGGACAGCCTACGAGCAGTACTTC.

The chain combines TRBV6-5 with TRBJ1-5; D gene ambiguous. Trimming removed 0 bases from V and 5 bases from J, with 8 bases in between. The germline CDR1 and CDR2 sequences are MNHEY and SVGAGI. The CDR3 sequence is 14 residues long. This CDR3 is CASSYSSGYQPQHF. The CDR3 nucleotides are TGTGCCAGCAGTTACTCGTCCGGGTATCAGCCCCAGCATTTT.

The V gene is TRBV7-9, the J gene TRBJ2-5; tentatively, D is TRBD2 (5 bases). CDR1 is SEHNR and CDR2 is FQNEAQ in the germline V gene (reference sequence). Trimming removed 5 bases from V and 5 bases from J, with 9 bases in between. The CDR3 runs 12 residues. CDR3 sequence reads: CASSPWRETQYF. The CDR3 DNA reads TGTGCCAGCAGCCCCTGGAGGGAGACCCAGTACTTC.

This clone turned up a few times. The chain recombines TRBV30 with TRBJ1-2, with D tentatively TRBD1 (6 bases). The CDR3 loop spans 12 amino acids. V was clipped by 2 bases and J by 8 bases, with 12 bases between them. Germline loops: CDR1 GTSNPN, CDR2 SVGIG (reference sequence). The DNA for the CDR3 is TGTGCCTGGAGTCGGGGGGCGGAAGGCTACACCTTC. Amino acid sequence: CAWSRGAEGYTF.

The V call is TRBV11-2, the J call TRBJ1-2, with D unresolved. The CDR3 totals 13 residues. The germline gives CDR1 SGHAT, CDR2 FQNNGV. The V and J ends lost 1 base and 4 bases respectively, with 7 bases between them. The CDR3 loop reads CASSLGNSYGYTF. The CDR3 bases are TGTGCCAGCAGCTTAGGTAACAGCTATGGCTACACCTTC.

In nucleotides, the CDR3 is TGTGCCAGTAGCCCGTCGAGCGACCCCTACAATGAGCAGTTCTTC. Protein: CASSPSSDPYNEQFF. The chain recombines TRBV19 with TRBJ2-1, with unresolved D. Germline loops: CDR1 LNHDA, CDR2 SQIVND (reference sequence). This CDR3 has 15 amino acids. Deletions cut 6 bases from V and 2 bases from J, with 14 bases between.

J is TRBJ2-7 and V is TRBV11-1; D perhaps matches TRBD1 (5 bases). This CDR3 spans 15 amino acids. Germline V gives CDR1 SGHAT, CDR2 FQDESV (reference sequence). V lost 1 base and J lost 4, with 14 bases in between. As DNA, the CDR3 is TGTGCCAGCAGCTTAGATGGCAGGGATGTGTACGAGCAGTACTTC. Residues: CASSLDGRDVYEQYF.

The chain combines TRBV30 with TRBJ1-2, with TRBD1 matching 7 bases. Germline CDR1 is GTSNPN and CDR2 is SVGIG (reference sequence). With V trimmed by 3 bases and J by 8 bases, 9 bases remained unmatched. This CDR3 is built from 13 residues. The CDR3 DNA sequence: TGTGCCTGGAGGGGACAGCCCCGGGACGGCTACACCTTC. Translating it yields CAWRGQPRDGYTF.

The genes are TRBV7-3 and TRBJ2-5; 8 bases align to TRBD2. The tail of the sequence fits TRBJ2-7 better, so the J call may be wrong. CDR3 length: 18 residues. From germline, CDR1 is SGHTA and CDR2 FQGTGA. The CDR3 reads CASSLSHSREGGAYEQYF. As DNA, the CDR3 is TGTGCCAGCAGCTTAAGTCACAGTCGGGAGGGTGGGGCCTACGAGCAGTACTTC.

The rearrangement uses TRBV2 and TRBJ1-1, with a weak D call TRBD1 (6 bases). Trimming left V 6 bases short and J 0 bases short, with 11 bases between. The CDR3 is 14 amino acids. CDR1 and CDR2 from the germline V gene are SNHLY and FYNNEI. CDR3 amino acids: CASRLQGMNTEAFF. The CDR3 nucleotides are TGTGCCAGCAGGCTACAGGGTATGAACACTGAAGCTTTCTTT. The complete variable domain, with remaining parts taken from reference TRBV2 and TRBJ1-1, reads EPEVTQTPSHQVTQMGQEVILRCVPISNHLYFYWYRQILGQKVEFLVSFYNNEISEKSEIFDDQFSVERPDGSNFTLKIRSTKLEDSAMYFCASRLQGMNTEAFFGQGTRLTVV.

CDR3 in amino acids: CASSLGQGREQYF. The CDR3 DNA is TGTGCCAGCAGCTTAGGACAGGGGAGGGAGCAGTACTTC. V gene TRBV7-2 combines with J gene TRBJ2-7; TRBD1 matches 8 bases. Germline CDR1 is SGHTA and CDR2 is FQGNSA. V was pared by 1 base and J by 7 bases, with 3 bases of the junction left unmatched. The CDR3 runs to 13 residues. The whole variable domain, filled in from reference TRBV7-2 and TRBJ2-7, reads GAGVSQSPSNKVTEKGKDVELRCDPISGHTALYWYRQSLGQGLEFLIYFQGNSAPDKSGLPSDRFSAERTGGSVSTLTIQRTQQEDSAVYLCASSLGQGREQYFGPGTRLTVT.

For the CDR3, the DNA is TGTGCCAGCAGTTACTCGGTAAGGGGAAGTAACTATGGCTACACCTTC. Its translation: CASSYSVRGSNYGYTF. V and J are TRBV6-6 and TRBJ1-2; a weak D match, TRBD1 (5 bases). V shed 0 bases and J shed 1 base, with 12 bases lying between them. The CDR3 contains 16 residues. The germline gives CDR1 MNHNY, CDR2 SVGAGI (reference sequence).

The genes are TRBV28 and TRBJ2-7; TRBD1 agrees at 7 bases. The germline gives CDR1 MDHEN, CDR2 SYDVKM. Losses at the gene ends were 5 bases for V and 4 bases for J; bases not matched to a gene: 5. This CDR3 has 13 amino acids. The CDR3 sequence: CASSHLRGYEQYF. CDR3 coding DNA: TGTGCCAGCAGTCACCTCAGGGGGTACGAGCAGTACTTC.

For the CDR3, the DNA is TGTGCCAGCAGTGAAGGGAGGTTATACGAGCAGTACTTC. Encoded protein: CASSEGRLYEQYF. The chain links TRBV6-1 to TRBJ2-7, with a weak D call TRBD2 (5 bases). CDR3 length: 13 residues. V lost 1 base, J lost 4 bases, and 8 bases lay in between. Per the germline V gene, CDR1 is MNHNS and CDR2 is SASEGT.

This sequence joins TRBV25-1 and TRBJ2-1; 9 nucleotides line up with TRBD2. V lost 6 bases to trimming and J lost 4 bases; unmatched junction nucleotides: 10. The CDR3 has 16 residues. The germline CDR1 and CDR2 sequences are MGHDK and SYGVNS. This chain's CDR3 is CASSLNGLASYNEQFF. CDR3 DNA sequence: TGTGCCAGCAGCCTTAATGGACTAGCGTCTTACAATGAGCAGTTCTTC.

V and J are TRBV5-1 and TRBJ2-3; D uncertain. V dropped 4 bases and J dropped 2 bases, with 8 bases sitting between them. Germline V CDR1 and CDR2: SGHRS, YFSETQ. The CDR3 has 13 amino acids. The CDR3 bases are TGCGCCAGCAGCCAGGCCGACACAGATACGCAGTATTTT. Translation: CASSQADTDTQYF.

J is TRBJ1-4 and V is TRBV11-3; a weak D match, TRBD1 (6 bases). The CDR3 contains 13 residues. Germline V gene data show CDR1 as SGHNT and CDR2 as YENEEA. V was pared by 5 bases and J by 8 bases, with 12 bases between. CDR3 region: CASSAWTAEKLFF. The CDR3 bases are TGTGCCAGCAGCGCGTGGACAGCGGAAAAACTGTTTTTT.

The V and J genes are TRBV10-3 and TRBJ2-3; 8 bases agree with TRBD2. This CDR3 is 14 amino acids long. The V and J ends lost 6 bases and 1 base, in that order; junction bases with no gene match: 3. The germline gives CDR1 ENHRY, CDR2 SYGVKD. CDR3 loop: CAISQLAGTDTQYF. The CDR3, as DNA: TGTGCCATCAGCCAACTAGCGGGCACAGATACGCAGTATTTT.

The chain couples TRBV5-1 to TRBJ1-1; TRBD1 aligns across 9 bases. Trimming cost V 0 bases and J 4 bases; bases outside gene matches: 1. Germline V gene sequence: CDR1 SGHRS, CDR2 YFSETQ. The CDR3 contains 14 residues. For the CDR3, the DNA is TGCGCCAGCAGCTTGGACAGGGGGCCCACTGAAGCTTTCTTT. It is translated as CASSLDRGPTEAFF.